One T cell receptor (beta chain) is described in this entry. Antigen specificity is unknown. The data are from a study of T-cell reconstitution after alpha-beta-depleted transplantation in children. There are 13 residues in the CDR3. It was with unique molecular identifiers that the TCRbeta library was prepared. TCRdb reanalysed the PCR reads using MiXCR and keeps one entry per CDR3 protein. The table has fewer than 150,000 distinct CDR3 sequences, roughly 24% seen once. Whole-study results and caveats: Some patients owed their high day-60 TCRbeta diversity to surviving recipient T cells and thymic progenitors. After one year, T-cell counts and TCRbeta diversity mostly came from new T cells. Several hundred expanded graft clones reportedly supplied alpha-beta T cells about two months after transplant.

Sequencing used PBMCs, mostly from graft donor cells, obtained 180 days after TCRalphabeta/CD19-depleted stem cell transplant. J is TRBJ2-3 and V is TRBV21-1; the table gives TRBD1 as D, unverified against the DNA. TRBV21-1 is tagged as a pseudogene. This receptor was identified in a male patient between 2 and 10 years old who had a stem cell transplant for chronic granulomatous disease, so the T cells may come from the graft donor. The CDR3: CASSPGGLGTQYF. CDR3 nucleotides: TGTGCCAGCAGCCCTGGGGGCTTAGGCACGCAGTATTTT.